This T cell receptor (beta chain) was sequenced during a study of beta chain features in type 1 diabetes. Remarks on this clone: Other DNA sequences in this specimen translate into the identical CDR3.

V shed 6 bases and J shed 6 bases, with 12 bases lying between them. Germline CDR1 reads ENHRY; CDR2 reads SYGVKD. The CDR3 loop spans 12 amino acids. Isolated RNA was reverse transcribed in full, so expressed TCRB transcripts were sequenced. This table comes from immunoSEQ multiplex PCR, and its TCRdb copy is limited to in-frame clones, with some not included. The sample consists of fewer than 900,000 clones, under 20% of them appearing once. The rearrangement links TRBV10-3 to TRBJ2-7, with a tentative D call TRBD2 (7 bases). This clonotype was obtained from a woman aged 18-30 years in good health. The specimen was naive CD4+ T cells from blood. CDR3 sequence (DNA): TGTGCCATCAGGACGGGGGGCGGCGAGCAGTACTTC. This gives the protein CAIRTGGGEQYF.